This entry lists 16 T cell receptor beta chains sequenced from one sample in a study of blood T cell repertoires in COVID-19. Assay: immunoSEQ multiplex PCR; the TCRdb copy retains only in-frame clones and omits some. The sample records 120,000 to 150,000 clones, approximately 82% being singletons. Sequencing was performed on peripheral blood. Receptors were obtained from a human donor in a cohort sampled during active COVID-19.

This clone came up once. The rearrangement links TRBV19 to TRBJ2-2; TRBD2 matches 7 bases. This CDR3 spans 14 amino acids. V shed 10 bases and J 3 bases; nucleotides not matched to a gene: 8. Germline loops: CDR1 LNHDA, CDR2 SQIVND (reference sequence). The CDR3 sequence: CAMGGSRDTGELFF. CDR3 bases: TGTGCCATGGGGGGGTCTCGGGACACCGGGGAGCTGTTTTTT.

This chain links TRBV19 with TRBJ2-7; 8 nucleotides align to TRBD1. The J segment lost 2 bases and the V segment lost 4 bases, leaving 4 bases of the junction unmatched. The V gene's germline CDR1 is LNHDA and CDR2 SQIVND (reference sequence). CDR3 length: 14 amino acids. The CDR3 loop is CASSTDRDPYEQYF. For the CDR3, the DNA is TGTGCCAGTAGTACGGACAGGGATCCCTACGAGCAGTACTTC.

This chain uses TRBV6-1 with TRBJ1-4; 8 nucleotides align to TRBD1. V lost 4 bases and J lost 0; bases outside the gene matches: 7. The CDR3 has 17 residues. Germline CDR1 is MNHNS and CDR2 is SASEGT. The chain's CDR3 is CASSGGTGGPTNEKLFF. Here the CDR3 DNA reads TGTGCCAGCAGTGGGGGCACAGGGGGGCCAACTAATGAAAAACTGTTTTTT.

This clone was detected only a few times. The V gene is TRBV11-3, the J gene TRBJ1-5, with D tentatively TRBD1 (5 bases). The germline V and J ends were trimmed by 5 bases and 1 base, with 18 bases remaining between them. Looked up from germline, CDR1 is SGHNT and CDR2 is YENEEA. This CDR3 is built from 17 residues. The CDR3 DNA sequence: TGTGCCAGCAGCAACCCCCACGACAGTACAAGCAATCAGCCCCAGCATTTT. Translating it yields CASSNPHDSTSNQPQHF. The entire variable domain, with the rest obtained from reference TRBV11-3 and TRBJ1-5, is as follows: EAGVVQSPRYKIIEKKQPVAFWCNPISGHNTLYWYLQNLGQGPELLIRYENEEAVDDSQLPKDRFSAERLKGVDSTLKIQPAELGDSAVYLCASSNPHDSTSNQPQHFGDGTRLSIL.

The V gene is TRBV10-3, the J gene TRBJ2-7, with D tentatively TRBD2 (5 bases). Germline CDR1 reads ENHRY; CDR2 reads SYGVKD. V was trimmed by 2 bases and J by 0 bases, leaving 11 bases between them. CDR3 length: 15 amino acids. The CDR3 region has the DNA TGTGCCATCAGTGAGCCAGGTGGGAGCTCCTACGAGCAGTACTTC. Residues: CAISEPGGSSYEQYF.

CDR3 loop: CASSPRPGTGQETQYF. Written as DNA, the CDR3 is TGTGCCAGCAGCCCTCGACCCGGGACAGGGCAAGAGACCCAGTACTTC. J is TRBJ2-5 and V is TRBV5-5, with 9 bases that match TRBD1. V shed 4 bases and J 2 bases; nucleotides not matched to a gene: 9. The germline V gene encodes CDR1 SGHKS and CDR2 YYEKEE (reference sequence). The CDR3 totals 16 residues.

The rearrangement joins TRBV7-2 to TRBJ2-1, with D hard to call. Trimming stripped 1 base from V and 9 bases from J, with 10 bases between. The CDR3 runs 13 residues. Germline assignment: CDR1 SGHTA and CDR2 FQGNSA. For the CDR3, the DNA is TGTGCCAGCAGCTTAGGGAGATATTTTGAGCAGTTCTTC. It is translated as CASSLGRYFEQFF.

CDR3 DNA: TGTGCCAGCTCACCACGGACCACTAGTTCCACCGGGGAGCTGTTTTTT. This codes for CASSPRTTSSTGELFF. The chain combines TRBV18 with TRBJ2-2; TRBD2 is a possible D gene (5 bases). The germline V gene has CDR1 KGHSH and CDR2 LQKENI. CDR3 length equals 16 residues. The V end was cut by 1 base, the J end by 4 bases, with 13 bases between.

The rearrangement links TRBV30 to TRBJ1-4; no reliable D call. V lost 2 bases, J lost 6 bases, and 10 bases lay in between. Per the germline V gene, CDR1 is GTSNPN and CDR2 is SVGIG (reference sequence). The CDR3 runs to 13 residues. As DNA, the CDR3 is TGTGCCTGGAGTCAACAGATTGATGAAAAACTGTTTTTT. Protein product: CAWSQQIDEKLFF. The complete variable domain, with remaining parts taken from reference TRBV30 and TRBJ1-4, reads SQTIHQWPATLVQPVGSPLSLECTVEGTSNPNLYWYRQAAGRGLQLLFYSVGIGQISSEVPQNLSASRPQDRQFILSSKKLLLSDSGFYLCAWSQQIDEKLFFGSGTQLSVL.

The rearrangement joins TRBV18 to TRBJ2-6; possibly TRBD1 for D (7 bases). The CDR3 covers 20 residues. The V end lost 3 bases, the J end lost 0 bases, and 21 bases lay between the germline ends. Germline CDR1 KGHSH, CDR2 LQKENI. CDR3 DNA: TGTGCCAGCTCACCTTCCTCTGCGGGACAGTTCCGCTCTGGGGCCAACGTCCTGACTTTC. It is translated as CASSPSSAGQFRSGANVLTF.

CDR3 bases: TGTGCCAGCAGCTCCTTTCCGGGACAGAGCGTCAAGGTGAGGTATGGCTACACCTTC. Its translation is CASSSFPGQSVKVRYGYTF. This chain joins TRBV21-1 and TRBJ1-2; the DNA was not compared with TRBD1, the D call given in the table. TRBV21-1 is an annotated pseudogene. This CDR3 is built from 19 residues.

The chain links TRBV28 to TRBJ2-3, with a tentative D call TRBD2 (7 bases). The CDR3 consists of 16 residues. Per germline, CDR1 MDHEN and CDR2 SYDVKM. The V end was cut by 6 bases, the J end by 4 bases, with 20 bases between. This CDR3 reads CASSLMGRGVADTQYF. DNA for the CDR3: TGTGCCAGCAGCCTTATGGGGAGGGGGGTTGCAGATACGCAGTATTTT.

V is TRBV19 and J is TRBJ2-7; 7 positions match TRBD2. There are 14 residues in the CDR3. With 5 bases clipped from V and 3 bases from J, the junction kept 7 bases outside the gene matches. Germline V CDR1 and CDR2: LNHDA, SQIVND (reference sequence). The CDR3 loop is CASSASSGRYEQYF. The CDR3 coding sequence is TGTGCCAGTAGTGCGTCTAGCGGCCGCTACGAGCAGTACTTC.

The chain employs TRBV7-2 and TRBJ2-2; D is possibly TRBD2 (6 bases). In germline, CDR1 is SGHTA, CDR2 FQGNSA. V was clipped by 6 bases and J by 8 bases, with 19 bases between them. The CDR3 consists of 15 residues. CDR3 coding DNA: TGTGCCAGCAGGGGGCGGCTTGGCGGGACTGGGGAGCTGTTTTTT. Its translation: CASRGRLGGTGELFF.

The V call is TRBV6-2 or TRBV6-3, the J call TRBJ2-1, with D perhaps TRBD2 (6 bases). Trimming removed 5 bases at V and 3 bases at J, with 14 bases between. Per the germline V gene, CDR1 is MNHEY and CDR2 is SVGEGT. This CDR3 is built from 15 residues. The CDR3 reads CASSRPGLNYNEQFF. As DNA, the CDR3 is TGTGCCAGCAGTCGACCGGGACTCAACTACAATGAGCAGTTCTTC.

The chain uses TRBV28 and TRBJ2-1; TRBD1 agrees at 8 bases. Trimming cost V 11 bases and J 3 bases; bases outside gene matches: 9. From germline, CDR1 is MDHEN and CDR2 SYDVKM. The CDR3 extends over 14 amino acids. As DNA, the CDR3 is TGTGCCGCCGGGACCGGGACAGGCTACAATGAGCAGTTCTTC. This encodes CAAGTGTGYNEQFF. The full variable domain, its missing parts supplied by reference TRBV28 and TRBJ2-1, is DVKVTQSSRYLVKRTGEKVFLECVQDMDHENMFWYRQDPGLGLRLIYFSYDVKMKEKGDIPEGYSVSREKKERFSLILESASTNQTSMYLCAAGTGTGYNEQFFGPGTRLTVL.